This is a list of T cell receptor beta chains from one sample in a study of T cell repertoires in cytomegalovirus infection. A single record per CDR3 protein comes from TCRdb applying MiXCR to the reads. The repertoire includes nearly 700,000 distinct CDR3 sequences, around 31% of them detected once, and 15% to 20% sits in the top ten. These TCRs' antigens remain unknown. This specimen was cultured PBMCs, taken from culture after CMV antigen stimulation. All receptors come from a human donor in good health (CMV status not recorded). Some clones in this sample may be carry-over from other donors' samples. CDR3s include the opening cysteine and the closing phenylalanine or tryptophan. The D gene is left open where the match is weak. The size entry is marked missing in some rows and otherwise reads once, few, many or a size class.

CDR3 length: 15
clone size: -
D gene: -
V gene: TRBV10-2
J gene: TRBJ1-1
CDR3 protein: CASSESAGDNTEAFF
CDR3 DNA: TGCGCCAGCAGTGAGTCCGCGGGGGATAACACTGAAGCTTTCTTT

CDR3 length: 12
clone size: many
D gene: -
V gene: TRBV7-2
J gene: TRBJ2-3
CDR3 protein: CASSPILDTQYF
CDR3 DNA: TGTGCCAGCAGCCCAATTCTAGATACGCAGTATTTT

CDR3 length: 14
clone size: -
D gene: -
V gene: TRBV7-4
J gene: TRBJ1-5
CDR3 protein: CASSLDGIRQPQHF
CDR3 DNA: TGTGCCAGCAGCTTGGATGGGATTCGTCAGCCCCAGCATTTT

CDR3 length: 14
clone size: few
D gene: -
V gene: TRBV5-1
J gene: TRBJ2-3
CDR3 protein: CASSRGVTTDTQYF
CDR3 DNA: TGCGCCAGCAGCCGTGGGGTTACCACAGATACGCAGTATTTT

CDR3 length: 13
clone size: -
D gene: -
V gene: TRBV14
J gene: TRBJ2-1
CDR3 protein: CASSQAGQVEQFF
CDR3 DNA: TGTGCCAGCAGCCAAGCCGGACAAGTTGAGCAGTTCTTC

CDR3 length: 15
clone size: -
D gene: TRBD2
V gene: TRBV5-1
J gene: TRBJ2-1
CDR3 protein: CASSLDGGRANEQFF
CDR3 DNA: TGCGCCAGCAGCTTGGATGGCGGGAGGGCCAATGAGCAGTTCTTC

CDR3 length: 16
clone size: few
D gene: TRBD2
V gene: TRBV27
J gene: TRBJ2-7
CDR3 protein: CASSFQGLADTYEQYF
CDR3 DNA: TGTGCCAGCAGTTTCCAAGGACTAGCGGACACCTACGAGCAGTACTTC

CDR3 length: 14
clone size: -
D gene: -
V gene: TRBV7-6
J gene: TRBJ2-5
CDR3 protein: CASSLGGGQGTQYF
CDR3 DNA: TGTGCCAGCAGCTTAGGTGGCGGGCAGGGGACCCAGTACTTC

CDR3 length: 14
clone size: -
D gene: -
V gene: TRBV18
J gene: TRBJ2-3
CDR3 protein: CASSQGSDTDTQYF
CDR3 DNA: TGTGCCAGCTCACAGGGATCCGACACAGATACGCAGTATTTT

CDR3 length: 13
clone size: -
D gene: -
V gene: TRBV28
J gene: TRBJ2-7
CDR3 protein: CASGPPVSYEQYF
CDR3 DNA: TGTGCCAGCGGCCCCCCCGTCTCCTACGAGCAGTACTTC

CDR3 length: 12
clone size: -
D gene: -
V gene: TRBV20-1
J gene: TRBJ2-7
CDR3 protein: CSAAGETYEQYF
CDR3 DNA: TGCAGTGCTGCAGGGGAGACCTACGAGCAGTACTTC

CDR3 length: 15
clone size: few
D gene: -
V gene: TRBV7-2
J gene: TRBJ2-2
CDR3 protein: CASSSRGPSGGELFF
CDR3 DNA: TGTGCCAGCAGCTCTCGGGGGCCGTCTGGCGGGGAGCTGTTTTTT

CDR3 length: 14
clone size: -
D gene: -
V gene: TRBV12-5
J gene: TRBJ1-5
CDR3 protein: CASGLQQSNQPQHF
CDR3 DNA: TGTGCTAGTGGTTTACAACAGAGCAATCAGCCCCAGCATTTT

CDR3 length: 13
clone size: few
D gene: -
V gene: TRBV28
J gene: TRBJ1-3
CDR3 protein: CASRRGPGNTIYF
CDR3 DNA: TGTGCCAGCAGACGTGGGCCGGGAAACACCATATATTTT

CDR3 length: 16
clone size: -
D gene: -
V gene: TRBV6-2/TRBV6-3
J gene: TRBJ2-1
CDR3 protein: CASTHPEPGSYNEQFF
CDR3 DNA: TGTGCCAGCACCCACCCAGAGCCGGGGAGCTACAATGAGCAGTTCTTC

CDR3 length: 14
clone size: -
D gene: -
V gene: TRBV6-6
J gene: TRBJ2-7
CDR3 protein: CASSSRQGSYEQYF
CDR3 DNA: TGTGCCAGCAGTTCGCGGCAGGGCTCCTACGAGCAGTACTTC